A selection of T cell receptor beta chains follows, all from one sample in a study of T cell responses to AZD1222 COVID-19 vaccine. Data came from immunoSEQ multiplex PCR; TCRdb stores just in-frame clones and leaves some out. The sample yields about 96,000 clones, roughly 87% seen once. Sequencing used peripheral blood, obtained on day 0 of AZD1222 vaccination. The source is an adult in good health. Both conserved end residues are part of each CDR3. D genes are given only for firm matches. Clone size, where shown, is once, few, many, or a class for clones that have expanded.

clone size: .
D gene: .
J gene: TRBJ2-1
V gene: TRBV2
CDR3 DNA: TGTGCCAGCAGGAGCTGGGGTTCCTACAATGAGCAGTTCTTC
CDR3 protein: CASRSWGSYNEQFF

clone size: few
D gene: .
J gene: TRBJ2-1
V gene: TRBV18
CDR3 DNA: TGTGCCAGCTCACCGGGGAGTGCTCAAATGGATGAGCAGTTCTTC
CDR3 protein: CASSPGSAQMDEQFF

clone size: .
D gene: .
J gene: TRBJ1-1
V gene: TRBV30
CDR3 DNA: TGTGCCTGGAACACGGGGGGGGAAGCTTTCTTT
CDR3 protein: CAWNTGGEAFF

clone size: .
D gene: .
J gene: TRBJ2-1
V gene: TRBV4-2
CDR3 DNA: TGTGCCAGCAGCCAAGTAGCTTCCGGCCCCCCGGGTGGTGAGCAGTTCTTC
CDR3 protein: CASSQVASGPPGGEQFF

clone size: .
D gene: TRBD1
J gene: TRBJ2-7
V gene: TRBV4-3
CDR3 DNA: TGCGCCAGCAGCCAAGATCGGACAGGGAGGTCCTACGAGCAGTACTTC
CDR3 protein: CASSQDRTGRSYEQYF

clone size: once
D gene: .
J gene: TRBJ1-2
V gene: TRBV11-1
CDR3 DNA: TGTGCCAGCAGCCACCGGGACGTCCTCTATGGCTACACCTTC
CDR3 protein: CASSHRDVLYGYTF

clone size: .
D gene: .
J gene: TRBJ2-1
V gene: TRBV19
CDR3 DNA: TGTGCCTCCTCGGGTAGCTCCTACAATGAGCAGTTCTTC
CDR3 protein: CASSGSSYNEQFF

clone size: .
D gene: .
J gene: TRBJ2-7
V gene: TRBV19
CDR3 DNA: TGTGCCAGTAGTATACGAGCAGGGAGAACGTACGAGCAGTACTTC
CDR3 protein: CASSIRAGRTYEQYF

clone size: .
D gene: .
J gene: TRBJ2-1
V gene: TRBV28
CDR3 DNA: TGTGCCAGCAGTCCCCTAAGCTCCTACAATGAGCAGTTCTTC
CDR3 protein: CASSPLSSYNEQFF

clone size: .
D gene: .
J gene: TRBJ1-2
V gene: TRBV2
CDR3 DNA: TGTGCCAGCACTGGACAGATACTCTATGGCTACACCTTC
CDR3 protein: CASTGQILYGYTF

clone size: .
D gene: TRBD1
J gene: TRBJ1-5
V gene: TRBV7-3
CDR3 DNA: TGTGCCAGCAGCTTAAGCCGGGACAGGGGGGATAATAGCAATCAGCCCCAGCATTTT
CDR3 protein: CASSLSRDRGDNSNQPQHF

clone size: .
D gene: TRBD1
J gene: TRBJ2-7
V gene: TRBV5-1
CDR3 DNA: TGCGCCAGCAGCTTGGGGACAGGGTACTACGAGCAGTACTTC
CDR3 protein: CASSLGTGYYEQYF

clone size: once
D gene: .
J gene: TRBJ2-3
V gene: TRBV13
CDR3 DNA: TGTGCCAGCAGCTTAACGGCCTTCGGAGCAGATACGCAGTATTTT
CDR3 protein: CASSLTAFGADTQYF

clone size: .
D gene: .
J gene: TRBJ2-2
V gene: TRBV30
CDR3 DNA: TGTGCCCGGCGCTGGGGGGCCGGAACCGGGGAGCTGTTTTTT
CDR3 protein: CARRWGAGTGELFF

clone size: .
D gene: TRBD1
J gene: TRBJ2-2
V gene: TRBV2
CDR3 DNA: TGTGCCAGCAATATACAGGGGTCGAACACCGGGGAGCTGTTTTTT
CDR3 protein: CASNIQGSNTGELFF

clone size: .
D gene: .
J gene: TRBJ2-5
V gene: TRBV20-1
CDR3 DNA: TGCAGTGCTACAACCCAAGAGACCCAGTACTTC
CDR3 protein: CSATTQETQYF

clone size: .
D gene: .
J gene: TRBJ2-5
V gene: TRBV7-2
CDR3 DNA: TGTGCCAGCAGCTTTGACAGAAAAGAGACCCAGTACTTC
CDR3 protein: CASSFDRKETQYF

clone size: .
D gene: .
J gene: TRBJ2-2
V gene: TRBV6-6
CDR3 DNA: TGTGCCAGCACCGTGCCCGGGGAAGGGCGCGCCGGGGAGCTGTTTTTT
CDR3 protein: CASTVPGEGRAGELFF

clone size: .
D gene: .
J gene: TRBJ2-7
V gene: TRBV30
CDR3 DNA: TGTGCCTGGAGTGGAGCGGGTTTCGAGCAGTACTTC
CDR3 protein: CAWSGAGFEQYF

clone size: .
D gene: TRBD1
J gene: TRBJ1-5
V gene: TRBV6-6
CDR3 DNA: TGTGCCAGCAGCTCCCGGGACAGGACTAATCAGCCCCAGCATTTT
CDR3 protein: CASSSRDRTNQPQHF

clone size: .
D gene: .
J gene: TRBJ1-4
V gene: TRBV4-3
CDR3 DNA: TGCGCCAGCAGCCAAGATTGGAGGGATGAGGCTGAAAAACTGTTTTTT
CDR3 protein: CASSQDWRDEAEKLFF

clone size: .
D gene: .
J gene: TRBJ2-5
V gene: TRBV7-9
CDR3 DNA: TGTGCCAGCAGCCGAACTAGTCTAGAGACCCAGTACTTC
CDR3 protein: CASSRTSLETQYF

clone size: .
D gene: TRBD1
J gene: TRBJ1-5
V gene: TRBV6-5
CDR3 DNA: TGTGCCAGCAGTTGGGACAGGGATAGCAATCAGCCCCAGCATTTT
CDR3 protein: CASSWDRDSNQPQHF

clone size: .
D gene: .
J gene: TRBJ1-5
V gene: TRBV3-1/TRBV3-2
CDR3 DNA: TGTGCCAGCAGCCAAGATTCCGATCAGCCCCAGCATTTT
CDR3 protein: CASSQDSDQPQHF

clone size: .
D gene: .
J gene: TRBJ1-3
V gene: TRBV11-2
CDR3 DNA: TGTGCCAGCAGGGTTTACTCTGGAAACACCATATATTTT
CDR3 protein: CASRVYSGNTIYF

clone size: .
D gene: TRBD1
J gene: TRBJ1-1
V gene: TRBV19
CDR3 DNA: TGTGCCAGTAGAAAACCCAGGGGGCGAAGTATGAACACTGAAGCTTTCTTT
CDR3 protein: CASRKPRGRSMNTEAFF

clone size: .
D gene: .
J gene: TRBJ2-5
V gene: TRBV4-3
CDR3 DNA: TGCGCCAGCAGCCAAGAGGGGCGGAGGGAGACCCAGTACTTC
CDR3 protein: CASSQEGRRETQYF

clone size: .
D gene: .
J gene: TRBJ1-1
V gene: TRBV2
CDR3 DNA: TGTGCCAGCAGTGCTCTAGGGCAGGAGAACACTGAAGCTTTCTTT
CDR3 protein: CASSALGQENTEAFF

clone size: .
D gene: .
J gene: TRBJ1-2
V gene: TRBV6-2/TRBV6-3
CDR3 DNA: TGTGCCAGCAGCATAGGGTTAAAGGGATATGGCTACACCTTC
CDR3 protein: CASSIGLKGYGYTF

clone size: .
D gene: TRBD1
J gene: TRBJ2-7
V gene: TRBV10-3
CDR3 DNA: TGTGCCATCAGACGACAGGGAGTATACGAGCAGTACTTC
CDR3 protein: CAIRRQGVYEQYF

clone size: once
D gene: .
J gene: TRBJ2-5
V gene: TRBV5-1
CDR3 DNA: TGCGCCAGCAGCTTAGGGAACAGCCTACTCCAAGAGACCCAGTACTTC
CDR3 protein: CASSLGNSLLQETQYF

clone size: once
D gene: .
J gene: TRBJ2-7
V gene: TRBV5-1
CDR3 DNA: TGCGCCAGCAGCTCCGGGACACAGACCTACGAGCAGTACTTC
CDR3 protein: CASSSGTQTYEQYF

clone size: .
D gene: .
J gene: TRBJ1-1
V gene: TRBV4-3
CDR3 DNA: TGCGCCAGCAGCCAGGGGATCGACACTGAAGCTTTCTTT
CDR3 protein: CASSQGIDTEAFF

clone size: .
D gene: .
J gene: TRBJ2-7
V gene: TRBV30
CDR3 DNA: TGTGCCTGGACCTTAAACGCAGTCTACGAGCAGTACTTC
CDR3 protein: CAWTLNAVYEQYF

clone size: .
D gene: .
J gene: TRBJ2-6
V gene: TRBV29-1
CDR3 DNA: TGCAGCGCGGACTCTGGGGCCAACGTCCTGACTTTC
CDR3 protein: CSADSGANVLTF

clone size: .
D gene: .
J gene: TRBJ1-1
V gene: TRBV5-4
CDR3 DNA: TGTGCCAGCAGCCCCCCGGGGGAACTCACTGAAGCTTTCTTT
CDR3 protein: CASSPPGELTEAFF

clone size: .
D gene: TRBD1
J gene: TRBJ2-5
V gene: TRBV9
CDR3 DNA: TGTGCCAGCAGCGGGAGGACAGGGGGCCGACAAGAGACCCAGTACTTC
CDR3 protein: CASSGRTGGRQETQYF

clone size: .
D gene: .
J gene: TRBJ1-4
V gene: TRBV7-2
CDR3 DNA: TGTGCCAGCAGCTTAGCAGCGCGCGAAGGGGGTGAAAAACTGTTTTTT
CDR3 protein: CASSLAAREGGEKLFF

clone size: .
D gene: TRBD1
J gene: TRBJ2-7
V gene: TRBV4-3
CDR3 DNA: TGCGCCAGCAGCCAAGGGACAGGGTTCTACGAGCAGTACTTC
CDR3 protein: CASSQGTGFYEQYF

clone size: .
D gene: .
J gene: TRBJ1-3
V gene: TRBV4-2
CDR3 DNA: TGTGCCAGCAGCCAAGATCCCCCAGGGACCGCTGGAAACACCATATATTTT
CDR3 protein: CASSQDPPGTAGNTIYF

clone size: .
D gene: TRBD2
J gene: TRBJ2-3
V gene: TRBV7-3
CDR3 DNA: TGTGCCAGCAGCTTCGGACTAGCGGGGGCCTTGGGGGATACGCAGTATTTT
CDR3 protein: CASSFGLAGALGDTQYF

clone size: .
D gene: .
J gene: TRBJ1-2
V gene: TRBV7-9
CDR3 DNA: TGTGCCAGCAGCGCACAGGGAGGTCGTGATGGCTACACCTTC
CDR3 protein: CASSAQGGRDGYTF

clone size: once
D gene: .
J gene: TRBJ2-1
V gene: TRBV5-1
CDR3 DNA: TGCGCCAGCAGCCCTCCAGGAACGAGCTCCTACAATGAGCAGTTCTTC
CDR3 protein: CASSPPGTSSYNEQFF